The sequence of this TCR beta chain was determined in a study of identical twins. Study observations and caveats: Invariant T cells like MAIT and iNKT could partly confound the zero-insertion analyses. Insertions were fewer in abundant cord blood beta clonotypes, whereas memory repertoires showed none of this pattern.

Trimming stripped 6 bases from V and 0 bases from J, with 15 bases between. The germline CDR1 and CDR2 sequences are DFQATT and SNEGSKA (reference sequence). The CDR3 consists of 14 residues. Template switching (which added a universal primer site) was used, and cDNA carried unique molecular identifiers. MiXCR was run by TCRdb on the 5' RACE reads, yielding one entry per CDR3 protein. The sample records about 460,000 distinct CDR3 sequences, 13% to 15% being singletons. Remarks on this clonotype: Its specificity is unknown.

The sample was also reused in another study, on yellow fever vaccine responses in identical twins.

This sequence originates from a woman aged 18-35 years in good health. Sequenced: CD4+ T cells sorted from blood. V gene TRBV20-1 combines with J gene TRBJ2-7, with D uncertain. In DNA form, the CDR3 reads TGCAGTGCAGCGAGTGGGCCTTTCTCCTACGAGCAGTACTTC. Its protein is CSAASGPFSYEQYF.